The clone carrying this TCR beta chain was detected many times. The junction departs from the called germline gene at one end, perhaps through a read error. The entry originates in a study of T cells after yellow fever vaccination. Each CDR3 protein gets one entry after TCRdb re-called the 5' RACE reads with MiXCR. Of roughly 330,000 distinct CDR3 sequences in the sample, around 6.8% were seen once. This CDR3 is 11 amino acids long. The receptor's source is a young man who received the YFV17D yellow fever vaccine. The chain recombines TRBV12-3 or TRBV12-4 with TRBJ1-2; D is unresolved. This sample comprised PBMCs, obtained roughly 45 days after the first yellow fever vaccination. This CDR3 reads CASGRVGMLYF. CDR3 in DNA: TGTGCCAGCGGCCGGGTTGGGATGTTGTACTTC.